This TCR beta chain was sequenced during a study of blood T cell repertoires in COVID-19. About this clone: Different DNA sequences within this sample yield the same CDR3.

CDR1 KGHSH and CDR2 LQKENI come from the germline V gene. There are 15 residues in the CDR3. V lost 3 bases to trimming and J lost 5 bases, with 16 bases between them. The protocol was immunoSEQ multiplex PCR, while the TCRdb copy is restricted to in-frame clones and leaves out a portion. The sample has some 250,000 clones, around three quarters seen once. Sample: peripheral blood. The receptor was derived from a woman older than 75 with acute or convalescent COVID-19. This rearrangement joins TRBV18 to TRBJ1-2; D might be TRBD1 (6 bases). CDR3 DNA sequence: TGTGCCAGCTCACCCCAGACAGGCTCGATTTATGGCTACACCTTC. This sequence encodes CASSPQTGSIYGYTF. Full variable domain (rest looked up from reference TRBV18 and TRBJ1-2): NAGVMQNPRHLVRRRGQEARLRCSPMKGHSHVYWYRQLPEEGLKFMVYLQKENIIDESGMPKERFSAEFPKEGPSILRIQQVVRGDSAAYFCASSPQTGSIYGYTFGSGTRLTVV.